This TCR beta chain was sequenced for a study of CD8 T cells in ankylosing spondylitis. Whole-study findings and limits: Seemingly characteristic of ankylosing spondylitis blood was a TCR beta motif consisting of about 8 highly homologous variants.

Trimming cost V 3 bases and J 4 bases, with 17 bases left between them. The CDR3 length is 16 residues. Using quantitative 5'-RACE with molecular barcodes, the authors made TCR beta libraries. TCRdb independently ran MiXCR on the 5' RACE reads; one entry per CDR3 protein. The data show about 220,000 distinct CDR3 sequences, with approximately 24% seen just once and 5% to 8% held by the top ten. Points on this clonotype: Its specificity is not known.

The chain carries TRBV12-3 or TRBV12-4 and TRBJ2-3; a weak D match, TRBD1 (6 bases). This receptor was identified in a male donor with ankylosing spondylitis or in good health (not recorded which). The specimen was blood, either unsorted or a sorted T cell fraction (not recorded which). CDR3 loop: CASSFPQGVPPDTQYF. Written as DNA, the CDR3 is TGTGCCAGCAGTTTCCCACAGGGAGTTCCCCCAGATACGCAGTATTTT.